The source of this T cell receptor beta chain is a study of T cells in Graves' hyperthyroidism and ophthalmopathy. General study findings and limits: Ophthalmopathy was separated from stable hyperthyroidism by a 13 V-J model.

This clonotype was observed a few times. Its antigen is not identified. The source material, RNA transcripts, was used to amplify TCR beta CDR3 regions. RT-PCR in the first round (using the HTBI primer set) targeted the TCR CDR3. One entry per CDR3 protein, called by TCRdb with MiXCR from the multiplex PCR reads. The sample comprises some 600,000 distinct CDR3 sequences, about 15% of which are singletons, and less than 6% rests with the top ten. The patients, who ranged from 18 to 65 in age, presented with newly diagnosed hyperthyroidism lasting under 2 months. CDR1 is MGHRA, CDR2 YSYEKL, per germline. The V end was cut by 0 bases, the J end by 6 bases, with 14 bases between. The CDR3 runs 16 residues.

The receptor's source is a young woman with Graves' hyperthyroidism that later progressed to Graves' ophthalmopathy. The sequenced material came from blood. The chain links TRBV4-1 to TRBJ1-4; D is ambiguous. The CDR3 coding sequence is TGCGCCAGCAGCCAAGAAGCCTGGGCTTGGGATGAAAAACTGTTTTTT. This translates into CASSQEAWAWDEKLFF.